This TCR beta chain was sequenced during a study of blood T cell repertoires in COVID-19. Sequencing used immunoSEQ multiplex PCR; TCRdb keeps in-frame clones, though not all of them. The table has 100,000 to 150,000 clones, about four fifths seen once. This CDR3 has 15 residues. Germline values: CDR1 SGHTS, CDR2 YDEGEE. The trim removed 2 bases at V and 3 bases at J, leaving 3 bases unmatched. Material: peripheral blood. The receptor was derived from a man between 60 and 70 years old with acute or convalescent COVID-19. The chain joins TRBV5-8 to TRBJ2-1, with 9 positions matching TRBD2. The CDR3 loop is CASSFSGSGYNEQFF. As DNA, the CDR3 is TGTGCCAGCAGCTTTAGCGGGAGCGGCTACAATGAGCAGTTCTTC.